This T cell receptor beta chain was sequenced in a study of blood T cell repertoires in COVID-19. Study context: Donors in the United States, Italy and Spain gave samples during acute or convalescent COVID-19. From T cells, B-cell-depleted T cells, or PBMCs came the material, which was cDNA or gDNA.

The sample holds a few counts of this clone. V dropped 1 base and J dropped 7 bases, with 13 bases sitting between them. This CDR3 comprises 14 residues. The germline CDR1 and CDR2 sequences are SGHTA and FQGNSA. In the study's own analysis: Estimation of nucleated cell counts relied on the amplification of reference gene primers. TCRdb's copy holds only in-frame clones and misses some; the assay was immunoSEQ multiplex PCR. V and J calls and clone size are given by that table; D and trimming were obtained from the DNA. The sample lists over 300,000 clones, approximately 85% occurring once. This sequence originates from a woman aged 50 to 60 with acute or convalescent COVID-19. Sequenced material: peripheral blood. The chain employs TRBV7-2 and TRBJ1-1; D may be TRBD1 (6 bases). Here the CDR3 DNA reads TGTGCCAGCAGCTTAGAATTCGGGGACATTGAAGCTTTCTTT. Amino acid sequence: CASSLEFGDIEAFF. The full variable domain, completed using reference TRBV7-2 and TRBJ1-1, is GAGVSQSPSNKVTEKGKDVELRCDPISGHTALYWYRQSLGQGLEFLIYFQGNSAPDKSGLPSDRFSAERTGGSVSTLTIQRTQQEDSAVYLCASSLEFGDIEAFFGQGTRLTVV.